Presented here are 10 T cell receptor beta chains from one specimen sequenced in a study of T cell repertoires in cytomegalovirus infection. TCRdb reprocessed the reads via MiXCR and lists one record per CDR3 protein. Of fewer than 700,000 distinct CDR3 sequences detected, approximately 25% appear once; the ten largest clones hold 6.5% to 10%. Sample: CD8+ T cells from PBMCs. The receptors here all came from a human donor in good health (CMV status not recorded). Some clones in this sample may be carry-over from other donors' samples.

Worth noting for this clonotype: A much larger clone is a single base away; this may be a read error. The V gene is TRBV12-3 or TRBV12-4, the J gene TRBJ1-5; weak D call: TRBD1 (6 bases). V lost 6 bases to trimming and J lost 2 bases, with 11 bases between them. This CDR3 has 14 residues. Here the CDR3 reads CASSFGQRNQPQHF. The CDR3 coding sequence is TGTGCCAGCAGCTTCGGACAGCGCAATCAGCCCCAGCATTTT.

Points on this clonotype: A much larger clonotype is one base distant, so this may be a read error. The J gene is TRBJ1-2, the V gene TRBV4-1, with 9 bases lining up with TRBD1. The CDR3 is 21 amino acids. V lost 4 bases to trimming and J lost 8 bases; unmatched junction nucleotides: 29. From germline, CDR1 is MGHRA and CDR2 YSYEKL. In DNA form, the CDR3 reads TGCGCCAGCAGCCCTCCGGGACAGGGCCCTACCCCACCCTCGACTCTACTCGGCTACACCTTC. Encoded protein: CASSPPGQGPTPPSTLLGYTF.

A few counts support this clonotype. The chain employs TRBV11-2 and TRBJ2-1; D gene ambiguous. Germline CDR1 SGHAT, CDR2 FQNNGV. V was pared by 5 bases and J by 6 bases, with 11 bases between. The CDR3 extends over 13 amino acids. The CDR3 coding sequence is TGTGCCAGCAGCGCGACGTTCATCAATGAGCAGTTCTTC. This gives the protein CASSATFINEQFF.

The chain is built from TRBV5-1 and TRBJ1-1, with 7 bases lining up with TRBD1. Germline lookup yields CDR1 SGHRS and CDR2 YFSETQ. The CDR3 is 21 amino acids. Unmatched junction bases numbered 21, after V lost 0 bases and J lost 1 base. This CDR3 is CASSLAGVQEGASKANTEAFF. As DNA, the CDR3 is TGCGCCAGCAGCTTGGCCGGCGTGCAAGAGGGGGCTTCTAAGGCGAACACTGAAGCTTTCTTT.

In its sample, this clonotype was seen many times. V gene TRBV7-9 combines with J gene TRBJ2-1, with TRBD2 matching 10 bases. V gave up 5 bases and J gave up 1 base; unmatched junction bases: 8. This CDR3 is built from 17 residues. Germline CDR1 SEHNR, CDR2 FQNEAQ (reference sequence). CDR3: CASSGGSSGGSYNEQFF. The CDR3 DNA is TGTGCCAGCAGCGGCGGGTCTAGCGGGGGTTCCTACAATGAGCAGTTCTTC.

The chain uses TRBV28 and TRBJ2-1; 7 bases match TRBD2. This CDR3 region has 14 residues. Trimming took 4 bases from V and 3 from J; bases not matched to a gene: 3. Germline loops: CDR1 MDHEN, CDR2 SYDVKM. CDR3: CASSYGLVYNEQFF. CDR3 nucleotides: TGTGCCAGCAGTTACGGACTAGTCTACAATGAGCAGTTCTTC.

J is TRBJ2-7 and V is TRBV6-1; 10 nucleotides align to TRBD2. V shed 4 bases and J 6 bases; nucleotides not matched to a gene: 6. Germline lookup yields CDR1 MNHNS and CDR2 SASEGT. This CDR3 comprises 14 residues. CDR3 bases: TGTGCCAGCAGTGTTAGCGGGGGGCGCTTCGAGCAGTACGTC. Encoded protein: CASSVSGGRFEQYV.

Remarks on this clonotype: The germline gene is not matched at one end of the junction; a read error may be the cause. The chain employs TRBV10-3 and TRBJ2-2, with D possibly being TRBD2 (5 bases). The germline CDR1 and CDR2 sequences are ENHRY and SYGVKD. The CDR3 contains 16 residues. In DNA form, the CDR3 reads TGTACCATCAGTGATACTACCCTAGGAGGAACCGGGGAGCTGTTTTTT. The encoded protein is CTISDTTLGGTGELFF.

The chain joins TRBV7-9 to TRBJ1-2; perhaps TRBD1 as D (6 bases). V was cut by 5 bases and J by 0 bases, with 13 bases left in between. CDR1 is SEHNR, CDR2 FQNEAQ, per germline (reference sequence). The CDR3 has 15 residues. The CDR3 bases are TGTGCCAGCAGCGCCGTGGGGGGCCCTAACTATGGCTACACCTTC. This codes for CASSAVGGPNYGYTF.

Notes on this clonotype: The germline gene is not matched at one end of the junction; a read error may be the cause. The chain combines TRBV19 with TRBJ1-1, with a possible D match to TRBD1 (5 bases). Germline assignment: CDR1 LNHDA and CDR2 SQIVND (reference sequence). CDR3 size: 17 residues. The CDR3 coding sequence is TGTGTCAGTAAATTGCGGACAATGGCGAGAGCCGACACTGAAGCTTTCTTT. Its protein product is CVSKLRTMARADTEAFF. Looking up the rest from reference TRBV19 and TRBJ1-1 gives the full variable domain: DGGITQSPKYLFRKEGQNVTLSCEQNLNHDAMYWYRQDPGQGLRLIYYSQIVNDFQKGDIAEGYSVSREKKESFPLTVTSAQKNPTAFYLCVSKLRTMARADTEAFFGQGTRLTVV.